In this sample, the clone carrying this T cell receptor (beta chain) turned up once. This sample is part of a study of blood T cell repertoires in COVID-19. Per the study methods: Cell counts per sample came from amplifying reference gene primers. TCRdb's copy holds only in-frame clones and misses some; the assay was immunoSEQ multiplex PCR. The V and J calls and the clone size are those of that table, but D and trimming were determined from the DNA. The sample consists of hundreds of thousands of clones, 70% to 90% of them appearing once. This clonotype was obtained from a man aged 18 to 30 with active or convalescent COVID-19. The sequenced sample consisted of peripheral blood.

The CDR3 DNA sequence: TGCGCCAGCAGCAAGGACAGAACAGACACCGGGGAGCTGTTTTTT. It encodes CASSKDRTDTGELFF. This rearrangement joins TRBV5-1 to TRBJ2-2; D possibly corresponds to TRBD1 (6 bases). Germline V lookup: CDR1 SGHRS, CDR2 YFSETQ. This CDR3 has 15 residues. V dropped 4 bases and J dropped 3 bases, with 13 bases sitting between them.